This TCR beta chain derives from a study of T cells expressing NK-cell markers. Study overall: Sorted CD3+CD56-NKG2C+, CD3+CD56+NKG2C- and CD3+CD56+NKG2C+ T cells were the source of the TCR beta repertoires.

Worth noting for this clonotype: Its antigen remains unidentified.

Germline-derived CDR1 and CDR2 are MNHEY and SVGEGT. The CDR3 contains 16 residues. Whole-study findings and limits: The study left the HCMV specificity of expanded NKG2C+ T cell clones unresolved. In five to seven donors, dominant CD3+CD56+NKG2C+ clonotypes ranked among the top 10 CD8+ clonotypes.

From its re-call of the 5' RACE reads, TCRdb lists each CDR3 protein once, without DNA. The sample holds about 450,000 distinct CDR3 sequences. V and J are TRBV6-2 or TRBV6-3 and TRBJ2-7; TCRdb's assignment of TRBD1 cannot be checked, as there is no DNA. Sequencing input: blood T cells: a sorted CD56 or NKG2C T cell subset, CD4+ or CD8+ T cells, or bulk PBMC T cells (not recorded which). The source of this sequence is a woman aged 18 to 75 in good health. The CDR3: CASSSGQIIYSYEQYF.